The 27 T cell receptor beta chains below were found in one sample sequenced in a study of T cell changes during pregnancy in multiple sclerosis. Clones were sequenced by immunoSEQ multiplex PCR, and TCRdb holds only the in-frame ones, with some missing. Among 44,000 or so clones, roughly nine tenths were seen once, and the ten largest hold approximately 1.5%. Material: peripheral blood, obtained in the first trimester of pregnancy. The receptors derive from a female donor in good health, enrolled as a control in a pregnancy study.

The chain joins TRBV9 to TRBJ2-7, with a tentative D call TRBD2 (6 bases). CDR1 and CDR2 from the germline V gene are SGDLS and YYNGEE. V dropped 4 bases and J dropped 3 bases, with 17 bases sitting between them. This CDR3 region has 15 residues. This chain's CDR3 is CASSPHRDLHYEQYF. CDR3 in DNA: TGTGCCAGCAGCCCCCATAGGGACTTACACTACGAGCAGTACTTC. The full variable domain, in which reference TRBV9 and TRBJ2-7 provide the parts outside the CDR3, is DSGVTQTPKHLITATGQRVTLRCSPRSGDLSVYWYQQSLDQGLQFLIQYYNGEERAKGNILERFSAQQFPDLHSELNLSSLELGDSALYFCASSPHRDLHYEQYFGPGTRLTVT.

V usage is TRBV18 and J usage is TRBJ2-1; 13 bases are a match to TRBD2. The CDR3 runs 16 residues. The V segment lost 2 bases and the J segment 7 bases; nucleotides outside the gene matches: 5. Germline values: CDR1 KGHSH, CDR2 LQKENI. CDR3 sequence (DNA): TGTGCCAGCTCACCATACGGGACTAGCGGGACAAATGAGCAGTTCTTC. Protein product: CASSPYGTSGTNEQFF.

The V call is TRBV6-4, the J call TRBJ1-4, with TRBD1 matching 7 bases. There are 15 residues in the CDR3. The V gene end was trimmed by 8 bases and the J gene end by 6 bases; junction bases not matched to a gene: 12. Germline CDR1 MRHNA, CDR2 SNTAGT. This chain's CDR3 is CASEAGQAGDEKLFF. The CDR3 DNA reads TGTGCCAGCGAAGCCGGACAGGCCGGCGATGAAAAACTGTTTTTT.

This clone was detected once. This CDR3 reads CASSSYRGLGEKLFF. The CDR3, as DNA: TGTGCCAGCAGCTCCTACAGGGGGCTGGGAGAAAAACTGTTTTTT. The chain combines TRBV5-6 with TRBJ1-4; TRBD1 matches 9 bases. CDR1 SGHDT and CDR2 YYEEEE come from the germline V gene. The CDR3 is 15 residues long. V shed 3 bases and J 8 bases; nucleotides not matched to a gene: 8.

This chain links TRBV19 with TRBJ2-3, with TRBD1 as a possible D gene (7 bases). Germline loops: CDR1 LNHDA, CDR2 SQIVND (reference sequence). The CDR3 loop spans 16 amino acids. Trimming took off 0 bases at V and 1 base at J, with 11 bases between the two ends. Written as DNA, the CDR3 is TGTGCCAGTAGTATAGAAGGCGGGACAGGCACAGATACGCAGTATTTT. It translates to CASSIEGGTGTDTQYF.

The chain employs TRBV4-1 and TRBJ2-7; 8 bases fit TRBD2. The CDR3 has 14 amino acids. Germline values: CDR1 MGHRA, CDR2 YSYEKL. The J segment lost 5 bases and the V segment lost 4 bases, leaving 7 bases of the junction unmatched. The CDR3 protein is CASSPREGLHEQYF. In DNA, the CDR3 is TGCGCCAGCAGCCCACGGGAGGGCCTCCACGAGCAGTACTTC.

V gene TRBV5-1 combines with J gene TRBJ2-3; 10 nucleotides match TRBD1. Germline CDR1 and CDR2: SGHRS and YFSETQ. CDR3 length equals 16 residues. J gave up 5 bases and V 3 bases, and 9 bases lay outside the gene matches. CDR3 sequence: CASSYLRQGAEDTQYF. CDR3 nucleotide sequence: TGCGCCAGCAGCTACCTTCGACAGGGGGCGGAAGATACGCAGTATTTT.

The CDR3, as DNA: TGCAGCGTTGAGGGGCAGGGGGCCTACGAGCAGTACTTC. It translates to CSVEGQGAYEQYF. The chain is built from TRBV29-1 and TRBJ2-7, with 7 bases fitting TRBD1. The V gene's germline CDR1 is SQVTM and CDR2 ANQGSEA. The ends lost 3 bases at V and 2 bases at J; junction bases unmatched: 4. The CDR3 totals 13 residues.

The chain couples TRBV28 to TRBJ2-1, with 13 bases matching TRBD2. The germline V gene has CDR1 MDHEN and CDR2 SYDVKM. The CDR3 spans 17 residues. The trim removed 5 bases at V and 12 bases at J, leaving 16 bases unmatched. The CDR3 protein is CASSGLWGLAGPTGQFF. CDR3 nucleotides: TGTGCCAGCAGTGGGTTATGGGGACTAGCGGGGCCTACAGGGCAGTTCTTC.

The chain uses TRBV12-2 and TRBJ2-5; no DNA check was done on the table's D call, TRBD2. TRBV12-2 is given as a pseudogene. CDR3 length: 18 amino acids. The chain's CDR3 is CASRPTFWGTSGEETQYF. CDR3 bases: TGTGCAAGTCGCCCAACCTTTTGGGGGACTAGCGGGGAGGAGACCCAGTACTTC.

The rearrangement joins TRBV28 to TRBJ1-2; TRBD1 matches 7 bases. Germline loops: CDR1 MDHEN, CDR2 SYDVKM. The CDR3 totals 13 residues. The CDR3 sequence is CAVKGALNYGYTF. The CDR3 nucleotides are TGTGCTGTAAAGGGGGCGCTTAACTATGGCTACACCTTC.

The J gene is TRBJ2-2, the V gene TRBV4-1; weak D call: TRBD2 (5 bases). The CDR3 covers 13 residues. The ends were cut back, 5 bases at V and 5 bases at J, with 9 bases in the middle. Germline assignment: CDR1 MGHRA and CDR2 YSYEKL. CDR3 nucleotide sequence: TGCGCCAGCAGCGAGGGAACGACCGGGGAGCTGTTTTTT. It translates to CASSEGTTGELFF.

This clone was counted once. The rearrangement uses TRBV9 and TRBJ1-6, with 8 bases that match TRBD1. This CDR3 has 15 amino acids. Per germline, CDR1 SGDLS and CDR2 YYNGEE. Losses at the gene ends were 3 bases for V and 8 bases for J; bases not matched to a gene: 7. The DNA for the CDR3 is TGTGCCAGCAGCGGACCGGACAGGGAGGATTCACCCCTCCACTTT. Protein: CASSGPDREDSPLHF.

The CDR3 is CASSYIISLTGVTYEQYF. The CDR3 bases are TGTGCCAGCAGTTATATTATATCTTTGACAGGGGTTACCTACGAGCAGTACTTC. The gene calls are TRBV28 and TRBJ2-7; TRBD1 matches 8 bases. The CDR3 consists of 18 residues. The germline gives CDR1 MDHEN, CDR2 SYDVKM. Trimming cost V 4 bases and J 2 bases; bases outside gene matches: 16.

The gene calls are TRBV4-3 and TRBJ1-3; TRBD1 is a possible D gene (6 bases). Trimming cost V 0 bases and J 0 bases, with 12 bases left between them. CDR3 length: 17 residues. CDR1 is LGHNA, CDR2 YSLEER, per germline. The CDR3 sequence is CASSQDQQGYSGNTIYF. For the CDR3, the DNA is TGCGCCAGCAGCCAAGATCAGCAGGGGTACTCTGGAAACACCATATATTTT.

The gene calls are TRBV30 and TRBJ2-7; 7 positions match TRBD1. Trimming took 6 bases from V and 1 from J; bases not matched to a gene: 9. CDR3 length equals 14 residues. Germline CDR1 and CDR2: GTSNPN and SVGIG (reference sequence). As DNA, the CDR3 is TGTGCCTGTCATCGACAGGGTCAATCCTACGAGCAGTACTTC. It specifies CACHRQGQSYEQYF.

This clone was counted once. The rearrangement uses TRBV30 and TRBJ2-2; a weak D match, TRBD2 (6 bases). Trimming left V 4 bases short and J 1 base short, with 13 bases between. Per the germline V gene, CDR1 is GTSNPN and CDR2 is SVGIG (reference sequence). The CDR3 is 15 residues long. The CDR3 region is CAWTLAAGNTGELFF. The CDR3 DNA is TGTGCCTGGACGTTAGCGGCAGGGAACACCGGGGAGCTGTTTTTT. The complete variable domain, with remaining parts taken from reference TRBV30 and TRBJ2-2, reads SQTIHQWPATLVQPVGSPLSLECTVEGTSNPNLYWYRQAAGRGLQLLFYSVGIGQISSEVPQNLSASRPQDRQFILSSKKLLLSDSGFYLCAWTLAAGNTGELFFGEGSRLTVL.

The V and J genes are TRBV6-1 and TRBJ2-1, with 12 bases lining up with TRBD2. CDR1 is MNHNS and CDR2 is SASEGT in the germline V gene. This CDR3 contains 15 residues. J gave up 7 bases and V 3 bases, and 4 bases lay outside the gene matches. The chain's CDR3 is CASSDRLAGANEQFF. CDR3 in DNA: TGTGCCAGCAGTGACAGACTAGCGGGGGCTAATGAGCAGTTCTTC.

This chain uses TRBV5-1 with TRBJ2-1; 9 bases align to TRBD2. V was clipped by 5 bases and J by 7 bases; unmatched bases: 7. Germline V gene data show CDR1 as SGHRS and CDR2 as YFSETQ. The CDR3 sequence is 14 residues long. CDR3 residues: CASSSGGWVNEQFF. CDR3 in DNA: TGCGCCAGCAGTAGCGGGGGATGGGTGAATGAGCAGTTCTTC.

This clone was found once. CDR3 sequence (DNA): TGTGCCAGCGACCGGGCCCGGGATAGGTCGGGAGCTTTCTTT. Translated, it gives CASDRARDRSGAFF. This chain connects TRBV21-1 to TRBJ1-1. TRBV21-1 corresponds to a pseudogene. The length of the CDR3 is 14 residues.

This chain uses TRBV5-1 with TRBJ1-3; TRBD1 agrees at 7 bases. Unmatched junction bases numbered 6, after V lost 1 base and J lost 8 bases. The CDR3 spans 14 residues. CDR1 and CDR2 (germline): SGHRS, YFSETQ. CDR3 in amino acids: CASSLRDRGDTIYF. The CDR3 DNA reads as TGCGCCAGCAGCTTGCGGGACAGAGGTGACACCATATATTTT.

A single count supports this clone. The CDR3 spells CASGLAGTDTQYF. The CDR3 DNA reads as TGTGCTAGTGGTTTAGCCGGGACAGATACGCAGTATTTT. This chain connects TRBV12-5 to TRBJ2-3; no clear D. CDR1 LGHNT and CDR2 FRNRAP come from the germline V gene. The CDR3 is 13 amino acids. Trimming shortened V by 3 bases and J by 3 bases, and 7 bases separated the two germline ends.

The chain couples TRBV27 to TRBJ2-7; weak D call: TRBD1 (6 bases). V was shortened by 2 bases and J by 4 bases, with 12 bases between the two germline ends. The CDR3 is made up of 14 amino acids. Germline V CDR1 and CDR2: MNHEY, SMNVEV (reference sequence). In DNA, the CDR3 is TGTGCCAGCAGTTTAAAAGGACAGCAGTACGAGCAGTACTTC. Translation gives CASSLKGQQYEQYF.

This clone has only one observation. V is TRBV7-2 and J is TRBJ2-2; 9 nucleotides agree with TRBD2. With V trimmed by 3 bases and J by 7 bases, 3 bases remained unmatched. This CDR3 comprises 14 residues. The germline V gene has CDR1 SGHTA and CDR2 FQGNSA. This chain's CDR3 is CASSFSGRFGELFF. CDR3 sequence (DNA): TGTGCCAGCAGCTTTAGCGGGAGATTCGGGGAGCTGTTTTTT.

The V and J genes are TRBV5-1 and TRBJ2-7; 8 bases match TRBD2. CDR3 size: 14 residues. Per the germline V gene, CDR1 is SGHRS and CDR2 is YFSETQ. Losses at the gene ends were 0 bases for V and 2 bases for J; bases not matched to a gene: 1. The CDR3 DNA is TGCGCCAGCAGCTTGGAAGCGGGAGCCTACGAGCAGTACTTC. Translating gives CASSLEAGAYEQYF.

This chain connects TRBV27 to TRBJ2-7, with D unclear. Germline loops: CDR1 MNHEY, CDR2 SMNVEV (reference sequence). V was clipped by 4 bases and J by 2 bases, with 6 bases between them. There are 12 residues in the CDR3. Here the CDR3 reads CASSSSAYEQYF. CDR3 in DNA: TGTGCCAGCAGTTCCTCCGCCTACGAGCAGTACTTC.

Only a few counts were recorded for this clone. This chain joins TRBV9 and TRBJ1-1; TRBD1 might be the D (6 bases). This CDR3 comprises 14 residues. The ends were cut back, 4 bases at V and 1 base at J, with 11 bases in the middle. Germline CDR1 and CDR2: SGDLS and YYNGEE. Here the CDR3 reads CASSTTTGNTEAFF. In DNA form, the CDR3 reads TGTGCCAGCAGCACCACGACAGGGAACACTGAAGCTTTCTTT.